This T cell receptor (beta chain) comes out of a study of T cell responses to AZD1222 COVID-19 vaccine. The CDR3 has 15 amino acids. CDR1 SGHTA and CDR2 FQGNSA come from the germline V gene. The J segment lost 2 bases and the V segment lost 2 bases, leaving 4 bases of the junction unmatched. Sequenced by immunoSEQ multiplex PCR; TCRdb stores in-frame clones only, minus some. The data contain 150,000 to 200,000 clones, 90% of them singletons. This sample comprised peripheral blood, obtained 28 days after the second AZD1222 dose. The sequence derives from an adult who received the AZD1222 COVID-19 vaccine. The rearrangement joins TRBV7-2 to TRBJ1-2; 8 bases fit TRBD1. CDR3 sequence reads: CASSLLTGVNYGYTF. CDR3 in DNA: TGTGCCAGCAGCTTATTGACAGGGGTAAACTATGGCTACACCTTC.